This T cell receptor beta chain was sequenced for a study of T cell changes during pregnancy in multiple sclerosis. The protocol was immunoSEQ multiplex PCR, while the TCRdb copy is restricted to in-frame clones and leaves out a portion. This table holds 55,000 to 85,000 clones, roughly 94% found once. The source was peripheral blood, collected in the third trimester of pregnancy. The source is a female donor with multiple sclerosis, enrolled in a pregnancy study.

The chain's CDR3 is CASSVSSGRGETQYF. The CDR3 nucleotides are TGTGCCAGCAGCGTATCTTCAGGACGCGGGGAGACCCAGTACTTC. This chain joins TRBV9 and TRBJ2-5; TRBD2 might be the D (5 bases). The V end lost 1 base, the J end lost 5 bases, and 15 bases lay between the germline ends. The CDR3 contains 15 residues. Germline CDR1 reads SGDLS; CDR2 reads YYNGEE.